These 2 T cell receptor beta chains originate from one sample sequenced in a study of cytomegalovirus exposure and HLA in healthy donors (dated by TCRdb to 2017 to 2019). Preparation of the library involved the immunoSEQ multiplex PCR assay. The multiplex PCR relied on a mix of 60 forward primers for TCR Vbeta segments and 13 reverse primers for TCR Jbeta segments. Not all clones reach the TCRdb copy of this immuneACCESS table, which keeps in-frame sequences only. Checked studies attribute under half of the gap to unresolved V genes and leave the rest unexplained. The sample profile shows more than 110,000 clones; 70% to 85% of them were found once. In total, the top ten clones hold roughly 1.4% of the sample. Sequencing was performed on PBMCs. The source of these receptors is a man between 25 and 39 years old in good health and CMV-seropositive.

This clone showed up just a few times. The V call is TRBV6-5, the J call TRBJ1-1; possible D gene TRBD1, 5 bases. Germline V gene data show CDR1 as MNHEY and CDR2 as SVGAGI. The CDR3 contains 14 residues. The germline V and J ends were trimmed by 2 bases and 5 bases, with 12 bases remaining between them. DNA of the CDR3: TGTGCCAGCAGTTACAACAGCAGGGATACTGAAGCTTTCTTT. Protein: CASSYNSRDTEAFF.

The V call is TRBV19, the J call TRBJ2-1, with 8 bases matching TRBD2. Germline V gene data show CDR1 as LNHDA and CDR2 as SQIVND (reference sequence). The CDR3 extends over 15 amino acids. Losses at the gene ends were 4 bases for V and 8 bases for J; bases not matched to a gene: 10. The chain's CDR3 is CASSSISGIGDEQFF. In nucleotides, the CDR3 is TGTGCCAGTAGTAGCATTAGCGGGATTGGCGATGAGCAGTTCTTC.